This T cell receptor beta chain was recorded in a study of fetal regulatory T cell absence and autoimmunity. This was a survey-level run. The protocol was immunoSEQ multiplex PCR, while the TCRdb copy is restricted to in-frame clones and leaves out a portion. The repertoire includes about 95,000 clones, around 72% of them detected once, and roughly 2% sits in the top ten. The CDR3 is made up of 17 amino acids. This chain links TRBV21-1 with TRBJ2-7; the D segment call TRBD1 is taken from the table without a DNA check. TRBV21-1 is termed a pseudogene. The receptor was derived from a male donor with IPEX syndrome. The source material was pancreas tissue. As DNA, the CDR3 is TGTGCCAGCAGCAAAGAGGCCCCCGACAGGGATTCCTACGAGCAGTACTTC. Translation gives CASSKEAPDRDSYEQYF.